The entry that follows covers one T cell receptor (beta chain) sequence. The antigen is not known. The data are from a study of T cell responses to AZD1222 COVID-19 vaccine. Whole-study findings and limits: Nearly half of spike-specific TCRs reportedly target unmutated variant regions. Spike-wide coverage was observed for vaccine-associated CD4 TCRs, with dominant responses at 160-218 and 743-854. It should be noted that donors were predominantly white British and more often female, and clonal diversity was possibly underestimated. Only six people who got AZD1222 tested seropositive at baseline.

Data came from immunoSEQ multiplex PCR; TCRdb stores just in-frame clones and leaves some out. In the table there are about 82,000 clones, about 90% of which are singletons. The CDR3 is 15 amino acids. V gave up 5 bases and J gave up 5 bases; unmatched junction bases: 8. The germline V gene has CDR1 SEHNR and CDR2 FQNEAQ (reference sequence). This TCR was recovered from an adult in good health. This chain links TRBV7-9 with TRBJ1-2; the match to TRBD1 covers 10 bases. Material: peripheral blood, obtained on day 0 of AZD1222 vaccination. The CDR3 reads CASSPGQGDRYGYTF. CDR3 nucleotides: TGTGCCAGCAGCCCCGGACAGGGGGATAGGTATGGCTACACCTTC.